This passage covers 21 T cell receptor beta chains from one sample sequenced in a study of shared clonotypes between healthy human individuals. Repertoires were generated with immunoSEQ multiplex PCR, while TCRdb's copy carries only in-frame clones and drops some. This sample yields approximately 110,000 clones, of which around two thirds are seen a single time; just under 25% belongs to the top ten. Specimen: memory CD8+ T cells sorted from blood. Regarding subset: CD45RO+ cells pooled with CCR7-negative TemRA cells. The receptor set was obtained from a woman in her 30s in good health.

V is TRBV13 and J is TRBJ2-5, with no clear D. The J call may not be correct, given that the DNA end is closer to TRBJ2-7. Germline values: CDR1 PRHDT, CDR2 FYEKMQ (reference sequence). CDR3 length: 12 amino acids. Here the CDR3 reads CASSQRSYEQYF. The CDR3 nucleotides read TGTGCCAGCAGCCAACGGAGCTACGAGCAGTACTTC.

The rearrangement links TRBV28 to TRBJ1-5, with D unclear. V shed 0 bases and J shed 9 bases, with 9 bases lying between them. Germline V gene lookup returns CDR1 MDHEN and CDR2 SYDVKM. The CDR3 totals 13 residues. As DNA, the CDR3 is TGTGCCAGCAGTTTATGGTGGGGTGTGCCCCAGCATTTT. Translated, it gives CASSLWWGVPQHF.

The chain employs TRBV28 and TRBJ1-2, with D tentatively TRBD1 (5 bases). Germline V gene data show CDR1 as MDHEN and CDR2 as SYDVKM. The CDR3 length is 17 residues. Trimming pared 5 bases from V and 4 bases from J, leaving 23 bases between. The CDR3, as DNA: TGTGCCAGCAGTCCAACTCTTCGGGACGGAGAGTTCTATGGCTACACCTTC. Translating gives CASSPTLRDGEFYGYTF.

The CDR3 protein is CASSLKGDQPQHF. The CDR3 nucleotides read TGTGCCAGCAGTCTCAAAGGGGATCAGCCCCAGCATTTT. This chain uses TRBV11-2 with TRBJ1-5, with D possibly TRBD1 on 5 matching bases. Germline CDR1 reads SGHAT; CDR2 reads FQNNGV. V shed 6 bases and J shed 5 bases, with 11 bases lying between them. The CDR3 length is 13 residues.

This chain connects TRBV2 to TRBJ1-1; D perhaps matches TRBD1 (5 bases). Looked up from germline, CDR1 is SNHLY and CDR2 is FYNNEI. The CDR3 consists of 14 residues. The V gene lost 5 bases and the J gene lost 1 base, with 11 bases spanning the gap. The CDR3: CASSQDGGNTEAFF. DNA for the CDR3: TGTGCCAGCAGTCAGGACGGGGGGAACACTGAAGCTTTCTTT.

The J gene is TRBJ1-1, the V gene TRBV19; 7 nucleotides line up with TRBD1. Germline V gives CDR1 LNHDA, CDR2 SQIVND (reference sequence). This CDR3 region has 15 residues. With 7 bases clipped from V and 1 base from J, the junction kept 9 bases outside the gene matches. The CDR3 DNA reads TGTGCCAGTATAACCTGGACAGGCAGGAACACTGAAGCTTTCTTT. It codes for CASITWTGRNTEAFF.

In the case of this clone: A far bigger clonotype differs at one base, so this is likely a read error. The chain uses TRBV6-4 and TRBJ2-2; D may be TRBD1 (6 bases). The CDR3 covers 13 residues. V was clipped by 7 bases and J by 4 bases, with 10 bases between them. Germline V gene data show CDR1 as MRHNA and CDR2 as SNTAGT. This chain's CDR3 is CASNETGTGELFF. The CDR3 nucleotides are TGTGCCAGCAATGAGACAGGCACCGGGGAGCTGTTTTTT.

This clone came up many times. This sample also contains other DNA sequences that code for the same CDR3. J is TRBJ2-1 and V is TRBV6-1; 12 bases agree with TRBD2. The CDR3 consists of 15 residues. V trimming: 2 bases; J trimming: 7 bases; junction bases outside the gene matches: 3. Germline-derived CDR1 and CDR2 are MNHNS and SASEGT. The CDR3 nucleotides read TGTGCCAGCAGTGAAAGGACTAGCGGGATTAATGAGCAGTTCTTC. It is translated as CASSERTSGINEQFF.

V gene TRBV28 combines with J gene TRBJ2-2, with a tentative D call TRBD2 (5 bases). Trimming pared 3 bases from V and 3 bases from J, leaving 23 bases between. This CDR3 has 19 amino acids. Germline V CDR1 and CDR2: MDHEN, SYDVKM. Written as DNA, the CDR3 is TGTGCCAGCAGTTTGTCTTTAACTAGAGGTAAAGCGGACACCGGGGAGCTGTTTTTT. Translating it yields CASSLSLTRGKADTGELFF. Drawing the rest from reference TRBV28 and TRBJ2-2, the complete variable domain is DVKVTQSSRYLVKRTGEKVFLECVQDMDHENMFWYRQDPGLGLRLIYFSYDVKMKEKGDIPEGYSVSREKKERFSLILESASTNQTSMYLCASSLSLTRGKADTGELFFGEGSRLTVL.

This chain connects TRBV28 to TRBJ2-1, with D perhaps TRBD1 (6 bases). The V end lost 2 bases, the J end lost 3 bases, and 17 bases lay between the germline ends. Germline values: CDR1 MDHEN, CDR2 SYDVKM. The CDR3 has 17 residues. CDR3 loop: CASSLGIHRVDYNEQFF. In nucleotides, the CDR3 is TGTGCCAGCAGTTTAGGAATTCACAGGGTTGACTACAATGAGCAGTTCTTC.

This chain uses TRBV20-1 with TRBJ2-7; D gene uncertain. The CDR3 sequence is 11 residues long. Between the trimmed V and J ends, which lost 5 bases and 5 bases, there was a span of 10 bases. Germline CDR1 is DFQATT and CDR2 is SNEGSKA (reference sequence). The CDR3 protein is CSALNFDEQYF. The CDR3 DNA sequence: TGCAGTGCTCTCAACTTCGACGAGCAGTACTTC.

The CDR3 bases are TGTGCCAGCTATTCCCGGGACTGGAGCTCTGGAAACACCATATATTTT. It specifies CASYSRDWSSGNTIYF. The J gene is TRBJ1-3, the V gene TRBV28; TRBD1 might be the D (5 bases). Germline V lookup: CDR1 MDHEN, CDR2 SYDVKM. This CDR3 is 16 amino acids long. V lost 8 bases and J 0 bases, leaving 17 bases between the germline ends.

This chain links TRBV19 with TRBJ2-2; D call uncertain. The CDR3 is 15 residues long. Germline V CDR1 and CDR2: LNHDA, SQIVND (reference sequence). V was cut by 1 base and J by 6 bases, with 12 bases left in between. This CDR3 reads CASSIARQESGELFF. CDR3 nucleotide sequence: TGTGCCAGTAGTATAGCCCGCCAGGAATCCGGGGAGCTGTTTTTT. The full variable domain, in which reference TRBV19 and TRBJ2-2 provide the parts outside the CDR3, is DGGITQSPKYLFRKEGQNVTLSCEQNLNHDAMYWYRQDPGQGLRLIYYSQIVNDFQKGDIAEGYSVSREKKESFPLTVTSAQKNPTAFYLCASSIARQESGELFFGEGSRLTVL.

This clone was seen only a few times. Other DNA sequences within the sample encode an identical CDR3. J is TRBJ1-2 and V is TRBV27; 7 positions match TRBD1. With 5 bases clipped from V and 2 bases from J, the junction kept 2 bases outside the gene matches. Per the germline V gene, CDR1 is MNHEY and CDR2 is SMNVEV (reference sequence). The CDR3 extends over 13 amino acids. In nucleotides, the CDR3 is TGTGCCAGCAGTGGGACAGCGAACTATGGCTACACCTTC. This sequence encodes CASSGTANYGYTF.

The chain links TRBV29-1 to TRBJ1-1, with D tentatively TRBD1 (5 bases). Germline-derived CDR1 and CDR2 are SQVTM and ANQGSEA. V lost 7 bases to trimming and J lost 5 bases, with 17 bases between them. CDR3 length equals 13 residues. CDR3 sequence: CSDTGSPGTEAFF. CDR3 DNA sequence: TGCAGCGACACAGGATCCCCTGGGACTGAAGCTTTCTTT.

This clone was observed a single time. The chain employs TRBV6-1 and TRBJ2-7; 11 nucleotides match TRBD1. The CDR3 sequence is 17 residues long. Germline CDR1 reads MNHNS; CDR2 reads SASEGT. V dropped 3 bases and J dropped 0; count of bases not matched to a gene: 7. Written as DNA, the CDR3 is TGTGCCAGCAGTGAGGAGGGAGGGACAGGGGGCTCCTACGAGCAGTACTTC. Translated, it gives CASSEEGGTGGSYEQYF.

The chain has TRBV29-1 and TRBJ1-1; D gene unclear. The germline V and J ends were trimmed by 8 bases and 2 bases, with 12 bases remaining between them. CDR1 and CDR2 (germline): SQVTM, ANQGSEA. This CDR3 comprises 12 residues. This CDR3 reads CSIWTDNTEAFF. The CDR3 DNA is TGCAGCATCTGGACGGATAACACTGAAGCTTTCTTT.

This clone was recorded only once. The V gene is TRBV27, the J gene TRBJ2-5, with D perhaps TRBD2 (6 bases). The J call may be wrong; the DNA end is better matched by TRBJ2-7. Per germline, CDR1 MNHEY and CDR2 SMNVEV (reference sequence). This CDR3 has 16 amino acids. The CDR3 nucleotides read TGTGCCAGCAGTTCCCTCCTAGCGCCCAAACCTTACGAGCAGTACTTC. It codes for CASSSLLAPKPYEQYF.

V is TRBV25-1 and J is TRBJ2-7; perhaps D is TRBD1 or TRBD2 (6 bases each). The germline gives CDR1 MGHDK, CDR2 SYGVNS. The CDR3 runs to 15 residues. Trimming took off 4 bases at V and 0 bases at J, with 13 bases between the two ends. CDR3 residues: CASSAGAESSYEQYF. CDR3 in DNA: TGTGCCAGCAGTGCGGGGGCGGAGAGCTCCTACGAGCAGTACTTC.

J is TRBJ2-6 and V is TRBV27; D unresolved. The CDR3 is made up of 15 amino acids. Germline V gene lookup returns CDR1 MNHEY and CDR2 SMNVEV (reference sequence). V lost 3 bases to trimming and J lost 3 bases, with 9 bases between them. CDR3 nucleotides: TGTGCCAGCAGTTTGCGATCCTTTGGGGCCAACGTCCTGACTTTC. Its protein is CASSLRSFGANVLTF.

The chain has TRBV6-6 and TRBJ2-5; tentative D call: TRBD2 (6 bases). Germline V lookup: CDR1 MNHNY, CDR2 SVGAGI (reference sequence). The V end was cut by 6 bases, the J end by 5 bases, with 16 bases between. The CDR3 consists of 14 residues. This CDR3 is CASSPFTSMETQYF. In DNA, the CDR3 is TGTGCCAGCAGCCCCTTCACTAGCATGGAGACCCAGTACTTC.